Each of the 18 T cell receptor beta chains below was sequenced from the same sample in a study of blood T cells in healthy people across ages. A sample-barcoded 5' primer and a J-beta primer mix were used in a second PCR of about 7 to 11 cycles. TCRdb fed the 5' RACE reads into MiXCR, producing one record per CDR3 protein. The data contain about 1.5 million distinct CDR3 sequences, less than 45% of them singletons. The sample taken for sequencing was blood. Every receptor here comes from a woman between 18 and 29 years old in good health.

The chain joins TRBV12-3 or TRBV12-4 to TRBJ2-1, with TRBD1 matching over 10 bases. After removal of 5 bases from V and 1 base from J, the junction contained 8 bases not matched to a gene. This CDR3 is 17 amino acids long. DNA of the CDR3: TGTGCCAGCAGTCCCGGGACAGGGGCTCGGTCCTACAATGAGCAGTTCTTC. Amino acids: CASSPGTGARSYNEQFF.

This clonotype was observed many times. The chain combines TRBV4-2 with TRBJ2-5; unclear D gene. Gene TRBJ2-7 matches the end of the DNA better, so the J call may be wrong. Per the germline V gene, CDR1 is LGHNA and CDR2 is YNFKEQ. This CDR3 has 17 residues. CDR3 bases: TGTGCCAGCAGCCAAGTCAATCGTGCCTCCACCGGTTACGAGCAGTACTTC. Protein sequence: CASSQVNRASTGYEQYF.

The V gene is TRBV11-2, the J gene TRBJ1-4; D gene ambiguous. Germline CDR1 is SGHAT and CDR2 is FQNNGV. V dropped 1 base and J dropped 8 bases, with 14 bases sitting between them. CDR3 size: 15 residues. CDR3 bases: TGTGCCAGCAGCTTAGGAAAGGGAGTGAGAGAAAAACTGTTTTTT. Its translation is CASSLGKGVREKLFF.

On this clonotype: Compared with germline, one end of the junction differs, possibly owing to a read error. The chain couples TRBV5-1 to TRBJ2-1; 9 bases match TRBD2. The germline CDR1 and CDR2 sequences are SGHRS and YFSETQ. The CDR3 is made up of 15 amino acids. The CDR3 DNA sequence: TGCGCCAGCGGCTTGCTCCTAGCGGGGAACAATGAGCAGTTCTTC. As protein: CASGLLLAGNNEQFF.

The chain recombines TRBV2 with TRBJ2-6, with 10 bases that match TRBD2. The V gene's germline CDR1 is SNHLY and CDR2 FYNNEI. J was trimmed by 0 bases and V by 8 bases; bases with no gene match: 4. The CDR3 sequence is 16 residues long. CDR3 residues: CASRRTSGSGANVLTF. Written as DNA, the CDR3 is TGTGCCAGCCGACGGACTAGCGGCTCTGGGGCCAACGTCCTGACTTTC.

The V and J genes are TRBV27 and TRBJ2-5, with 12 positions matching TRBD1. Germline V gene sequence: CDR1 MNHEY, CDR2 SMNVEV (reference sequence). The CDR3 is made up of 15 amino acids. Trimming removed 2 bases from V and 11 bases from J; junction bases left unmatched: 9. The DNA for the CDR3 is TGTGCCAGCAGTTTAAGGGGACAGGGGGCAGGTGAGCAGTACTTC. Translating gives CASSLRGQGAGEQYF.

V usage is TRBV7-9 and J usage is TRBJ1-2, with no clear D. The CDR3 runs to 16 residues. The germline CDR1 and CDR2 sequences are SEHNR and FQNEAQ (reference sequence). V was clipped by 6 bases and J by 3 bases, with 20 bases between them. The CDR3 DNA follows: TGTGCCAGCAGTCCAGACTGGACGGGTTCTTACTATGGCTACACCTTC. This translates into CASSPDWTGSYYGYTF.

This clonotype was picked up a small number of times. The chain carries TRBV5-6 and TRBJ2-5, with a weak D call TRBD2 (5 bases). This CDR3 spans 14 amino acids. Trimming took 1 base from V and 5 from J, leaving 12 bases between them. Germline V CDR1 and CDR2: SGHDT, YYEEEE. CDR3 region: CASSLWVTGETQYF. Written as DNA, the CDR3 is TGTGCCAGCAGCTTGTGGGTTACGGGGGAGACCCAGTACTTC.

This clonotype turned up a few times. DNA of the CDR3: TGTGCCAGCAGCTCAGGGGTGGCTAGCACAGATACGCAGTATTTT. Protein: CASSSGVASTDTQYF. The chain couples TRBV7-2 to TRBJ2-3; perhaps TRBD1 as D (6 bases). This CDR3 comprises 15 residues. Trimming took off 4 bases at V and 0 bases at J, with 11 bases between the two ends. The germline V gene encodes CDR1 SGHTA and CDR2 FQGNSA.

The V call is TRBV29-1, the J call TRBJ2-7; 10 nucleotides agree with TRBD2. CDR1 is SQVTM, CDR2 ANQGSEA, per germline. CDR3 length: 15 amino acids. The V gene end was trimmed by 3 bases and the J gene end by 3 bases; junction bases not matched to a gene: 8. This chain's CDR3 is CSVESVASGGYEQYF. CDR3 nucleotides: TGCAGCGTTGAGAGTGTGGCTAGCGGGGGCTACGAGCAGTACTTC.

This clonotype was counted a few times. The chain employs TRBV4-3 and TRBJ2-7; TRBD2 might be the D (8 bases). Trimming removed 0 bases from V and 3 bases from J, with 18 bases in between. The CDR3 extends over 17 amino acids. Germline assignment: CDR1 LGHNA and CDR2 YSLEER. This CDR3 reads CASSQDQGGSGIYEQYF. In DNA form, the CDR3 reads TGCGCCAGCAGCCAAGATCAGGGGGGTAGCGGGATCTACGAGCAGTACTTC.

The genes are TRBV4-3 and TRBJ2-7; 11 bases are a match to TRBD2. The V and J ends lost 3 bases and 7 bases, in that order; junction bases with no gene match: 8. The CDR3 contains 15 residues. In germline, CDR1 is LGHNA, CDR2 YSLEER. The CDR3 spells CASSQRTSGSGEQYF. In nucleotides, the CDR3 is TGCGCCAGCAGCCAGCGGACTAGCGGGTCTGGTGAGCAGTACTTC.

Regarding this clonotype: A read error may account for a junction end that differs from germline. The V and J genes are TRBV30 and TRBJ1-5, with TRBD1 as a possible D gene (6 bases). The CDR3 has 15 residues. CDR1 is GTSNPN and CDR2 is SVGIG in the germline V gene (reference sequence). As DNA, the CDR3 is TGTGTCTGGAGTCTAGGGGGGGGCCGGAATCAGCCCCAGCATTTT. Translating gives CVWSLGGGRNQPQHF. Drawing the rest from reference TRBV30 and TRBJ1-5, the complete variable domain is SQTIHQWPATLVQPVGSPLSLECTVEGTSNPNLYWYRQAAGRGLQLLFYSVGIGQISSEVPQNLSASRPQDRQFILSSKKLLLSDSGFYLCVWSLGGGRNQPQHFGDGTRLSIL.

Only a few counts were recorded for this clonotype. This sequence joins TRBV7-2 and TRBJ2-3; TRBD1 agrees at 11 bases. The J segment lost 6 bases and the V segment lost 5 bases, leaving 7 bases of the junction unmatched. Germline CDR1 and CDR2: SGHTA and FQGNSA. The CDR3 covers 15 residues. CDR3 DNA sequence: TGTGCCAGCAGCCTAGGACAGGGGGCTTTGGATACGCAGTATTTT. Its protein product is CASSLGQGALDTQYF.

This clonotype has just a few counts. V usage is TRBV20-1 and J usage is TRBJ2-1, with 10 bases that match TRBD2. Germline V gene sequence: CDR1 DFQATT, CDR2 SNEGSKA (reference sequence). With 4 bases clipped from V and 3 bases from J, the junction kept 6 bases outside the gene matches. The CDR3 has 15 amino acids. CDR3: CSAINPSGSYNEQFF. In DNA, the CDR3 is TGCAGTGCTATTAACCCTAGCGGGAGCTACAATGAGCAGTTCTTC.

This clonotype was detected a few times. The chain combines TRBV15 with TRBJ1-5, with D unclear. V lost 0 bases and J lost 2, with 11 bases in between. The length of the CDR3 is 16 residues. Germline V CDR1 and CDR2: LNHNV, YYDKDF (reference sequence). CDR3 in amino acids: CATSRDPLVGNQPQHF. The DNA for the CDR3 is TGTGCCACCAGCAGAGATCCGTTGGTAGGCAATCAGCCCCAGCATTTT.

The chain links TRBV24-1 to TRBJ2-5; D remains ambiguous. The V gene's germline CDR1 is KGHDR and CDR2 SFDVKD. The V gene lost 3 bases and the J gene lost 3 bases, with 7 bases spanning the gap. The CDR3 has 13 amino acids. The CDR3 sequence: CATSDRPEETQYF. CDR3 sequence (DNA): TGTGCCACCAGTGATCGTCCAGAAGAGACCCAGTACTTC.

The V and J genes are TRBV4-1 and TRBJ2-1; D assignment may be TRBD1 or TRBD2 (5 bases each). TRBJ2-7 matches the DNA end more closely, so the J call is doubtful. The CDR3 length is 15 residues. The germline V gene encodes CDR1 MGHRA and CDR2 YSYEKL. This chain's CDR3 is CASSQPGRGRNEQYF. CDR3 DNA: TGCGCCAGCAGCCAACCGGGACGAGGGAGAAATGAGCAGTACTTC.